These 21 T cell receptor beta chains came from one sample sequenced in a study of breast tumors, draining lymph nodes, adjacent tissues (dated by TCRdb to the mid-2010s). Preparation of the library involved multiplex PCR. The sequencer was an Illumina HiSeq 2000. The public sequencing data were trimmed at Q25 with fastp and processed into clonotypes with MiXCR by TCRdb, which kept only in-frame beta chains. Duplicate CDR3 protein sequences are folded into a single record with the most common DNA and genes. Counted in this sample were about 200,000 distinct CDR3 sequences; under 40% of them appeared once. The ten largest make up about 3.3% of the sample. The lymph node samples were taken from the axillary draining lymph nodes of breast cancer patients. The source material was axillary lymph node tissue. These TCRs come from a female donor with breast cancer. Some clones in this sample may be carry-over from other donors' samples.

A note on this clonotype: This may stem from a read error, because a much larger clone lies one nucleotide away. The chain uses TRBV6-1 and TRBJ2-7, with D possibly matching TRBD2 (5 bases). The CDR3 totals 11 residues. Germline lookup yields CDR1 MNHNS and CDR2 SASEGT. Between the trimmed V and J ends, which lost 6 bases and 4 bases, there was a span of 7 bases. The CDR3 loop reads CASRPGYEQYF. The CDR3 DNA is TGTGCCAGCAGACCGGGGTACGAGCAGTACTTC.

V and J are TRBV19 and TRBJ1-6; 8 bases agree with TRBD1. The CDR3 consists of 15 residues. Germline CDR1 is LNHDA and CDR2 is SQIVND (reference sequence). Losses at the gene ends were 3 bases for V and 6 bases for J; bases not matched to a gene: 4. The CDR3: CASSIAGGCNSPLHF. Written as DNA, the CDR3 is TGTGCCAGTAGTATCGCAGGGGGCTGTAATTCACCCCTCCACTTT.

V and J are TRBV28 and TRBJ1-6; D is possibly TRBD1 (6 bases). V gave up 4 bases and J gave up 3 bases, with 10 bases separating them. Germline CDR1 is MDHEN and CDR2 is SYDVKM. This CDR3 is built from 15 residues. The CDR3 here is CASSSRGNYNSPLHF. The CDR3 nucleotides read TGTGCCAGCAGTTCCAGGGGCAACTATAATTCACCCCTCCACTTT.

This chain uses TRBV28 with TRBJ2-6; D unresolved. Germline V gene data show CDR1 as MDHEN and CDR2 as SYDVKM. CDR3 length: 16 residues. The V end was cut by 4 bases, the J end by 0 bases, with 10 bases between. The CDR3 DNA reads as TGTGCCAGCAGTTCACCGATGAGCTCTGGGGCCAACGTCCTGACTTTC. This encodes CASSSPMSSGANVLTF.

The chain links TRBV7-6 to TRBJ2-3, with 11 bases fitting TRBD2. Per germline, CDR1 SGHVS and CDR2 FNYEAQ. Germline trimming cut 2 bases from V and 6 bases from J; bases unmatched to any gene: 4. This CDR3 comprises 15 residues. This chain's CDR3 is CASSLLAGGGDTQYF. CDR3 sequence (DNA): TGTGCCAGCAGCTTACTAGCGGGGGGAGGGGATACGCAGTATTTT.

Remarks on this clonotype: An end of the junction does not agree with germline; a read error may underlie this. This chain connects TRBV7-7 to TRBJ2-7, with 12 bases fitting TRBD2. Germline CDR1 is SSHAT and CDR2 is FNYEAQ (reference sequence). This CDR3 is 15 amino acids long. CDR3 nucleotides: TGTGCTAGCAGCCAGATGCGTCTGACTAGCGGGAGTCGGTACTTC. This codes for CASSQMRLTSGSRYF.

This clonotype came up a few times. The chain recombines TRBV2 with TRBJ1-1, with TRBD1 as a possible D gene (6 bases). The CDR3 has 16 residues. V lost 5 bases, J lost 2 bases, and 18 bases lay in between. Germline V gene lookup returns CDR1 SNHLY and CDR2 FYNNEI. The CDR3 region is CASSPYLRTENTEAFF. In DNA, the CDR3 is TGTGCCAGCAGTCCTTACCTGCGGACAGAAAACACTGAAGCTTTCTTT.

This clonotype has only a few counts. A clone one base away is much larger, so this may be a read error. The V call is TRBV2, the J call TRBJ1-5; 10 bases map to TRBD1. The V gene's germline CDR1 is SNHLY and CDR2 FYNNEI. The CDR3 has 14 amino acids. Germline trimming cut 10 bases from V and 5 bases from J; bases unmatched to any gene: 8. CDR3 nucleotides: TGTGCCACCGCGGGACAGGGGACGGATCAGCCCCAGCATTTT. This encodes CATAGQGTDQPQHF.

The chain couples TRBV20-1 to TRBJ2-7; TRBD1 or TRBD2 may be the D gene (7 bases each). V was pared by 2 bases and J by 7 bases, with 18 bases between. There are 14 residues in the CDR3. From germline, CDR1 is DFQATT and CDR2 SNEGSKA (reference sequence). The CDR3 DNA is TGCAGTGCTAGACCAGGGGGGGCGTCGGGTGAGCAGTACTTC. It yields the protein CSARPGGASGEQYF.

This clonotype came up many times. The chain has TRBV6-1 and TRBJ2-3; 10 positions agree with TRBD1. The V gene end was trimmed by 7 bases and the J gene end by 6 bases; junction bases not matched to a gene: 10. Germline V CDR1 and CDR2: MNHNS, SASEGT. This CDR3 is 15 amino acids long. CDR3: CASTRRQGARDTQYF. The CDR3 region has the DNA TGTGCCAGCACTAGGAGACAGGGGGCAAGGGATACGCAGTATTTT.

This clonotype was counted only a few times. The gene calls are TRBV6-1 and TRBJ1-2; 11 positions match TRBD1. Germline V gene data show CDR1 as MNHNS and CDR2 as SASEGT. This CDR3 is built from 16 residues. The ends lost 0 bases at V and 2 bases at J; junction bases unmatched: 2. This CDR3 is CASSEAGTGGNYGYTF. Here the CDR3 DNA reads TGTGCCAGCAGTGAAGCTGGGACAGGGGGGAACTATGGCTACACCTTC.

This clonotype was detected ten times or more. The V call is TRBV7-2, the J call TRBJ2-2; TRBD1 is a possible D gene (7 bases). The CDR3 spans 14 residues. Trimming pared 10 bases from V and 3 bases from J, leaving 15 bases between. Per the germline V gene, CDR1 is SGHTA and CDR2 is FQGNSA. The DNA for the CDR3 is TGTGCCACCCAGGGGGAGGCGGACACCGGGGAGCTGTTTTTT. Encoded protein: CATQGEADTGELFF.

A word on this clonotype: This sequence may be a read error, since a much larger clone differs from it by one base. This chain uses TRBV6-1 with TRBJ1-3; D call uncertain. The CDR3 contains 14 residues. Germline lookup yields CDR1 MNHNS and CDR2 SASEGT. The CDR3 DNA reads as TGTGCCAGCAGTGCCGAGAGCCCTGGAAACGCCATATATTTT. Its translation: CASSAESPGNAIYF.

The sample holds many counts of this clonotype. This chain joins TRBV20-1 and TRBJ2-1; 8 bases fit TRBD2. With V trimmed by 3 bases and J by 6 bases, 16 bases remained unmatched. Germline loops: CDR1 DFQATT, CDR2 SNEGSKA (reference sequence). This CDR3 contains 17 residues. The CDR3 nucleotides are TGCAGTGCTAGGGGCGGTTTTAGCGGGACTTCTACCAATGAGCAGTTCTTC. Residues: CSARGGFSGTSTNEQFF.

This clonotype was counted between two and nine times. J is TRBJ1-5 and V is TRBV27; D not resolved. Looked up from germline, CDR1 is MNHEY and CDR2 is SMNVEV (reference sequence). V dropped 6 bases and J dropped 2 bases, with 5 bases sitting between them. There are 12 residues in the CDR3. CDR3 DNA sequence: TGTGCCAGCAGGGAAGGCAATCAGCCCCAGCATTTT. Amino acids: CASREGNQPQHF.

V usage is TRBV7-8 and J usage is TRBJ2-1; 7 bases align to TRBD1. Germline V lookup: CDR1 SGHVS, CDR2 FQNEAQ. With 5 bases clipped from V and 8 bases from J, the junction kept 12 bases outside the gene matches. The CDR3 is 15 residues long. This CDR3 reads CASSPDRPTNYEQFF. CDR3 nucleotide sequence: TGTGCCAGCAGCCCGGACAGGCCTACTAACTATGAGCAGTTCTTC.

The chain couples TRBV20-1 to TRBJ1-1; 7 nucleotides line up with TRBD1. This CDR3 has 13 residues. Germline loops: CDR1 DFQATT, CDR2 SNEGSKA (reference sequence). Trimming cost V 3 bases and J 12 bases; bases outside gene matches: 13. CDR3 coding DNA: TGCAGTGCTAGGGCGGGGGATGACAGGGTAACTTTCTTT. As protein: CSARAGDDRVTFF.

In this sample, this clonotype turned up many times. The J gene is TRBJ2-3, the V gene TRBV12-3 or TRBV12-4; D not resolved. The CDR3 runs 13 residues. Trimming removed 1 base from V and 3 bases from J, with 5 bases in between. CDR3 sequence (DNA): TGTGCCAGCAGTTTAGTGCTGACAGATACGCAGTATTTT. Translation: CASSLVLTDTQYF.

The sample holds many counts of this clonotype. This chain uses TRBV2 with TRBJ1-6; D remains unclear. The CDR3 has 14 amino acids. Germline-derived CDR1 and CDR2 are SNHLY and FYNNEI. V was shortened by 1 base and J by 9 bases, with 10 bases between the two germline ends. CDR3 amino acids: CASSEGIRSSPLHF. In DNA form, the CDR3 reads TGTGCCAGCAGTGAAGGAATACGTAGTTCACCCCTCCACTTT.

Of note for this clonotype: Because the CDR3 is missing its conserved closing phenylalanine or tryptophan, this is likely a read error. The rearrangement links TRBV7-2 to TRBJ2-1; no clear D. The V gene lost 5 bases and the J gene lost 6 bases, with 14 bases spanning the gap. This CDR3 is 14 amino acids long. Germline assignment: CDR1 SGHTA and CDR2 FQGNSA. The CDR3 region has the DNA TGTGCCAGCAGCGCATTATTGGGATCCAATGAGCAGTTCCTC. This encodes CASSALLGSNEQFL.

This rearrangement joins TRBV11-2 to TRBJ1-4; D gene uncertain. The CDR3 loop spans 16 amino acids. V was pared by 3 bases and J by 1 base, with 12 bases between. The V gene's germline CDR1 is SGHAT and CDR2 FQNNGV. The CDR3 sequence is CASSFTGKGTNEKLFF. Written as DNA, the CDR3 is TGTGCCAGCAGCTTTACTGGGAAAGGAACTAATGAAAAACTGTTTTTT. Full variable domain (remainder filled in from reference TRBV11-2 and TRBJ1-4): EAGVAQSPRYKIIEKRQSVAFWCNPISGHATLYWYQQILGQGPKLLIQFQNNGVVDDSQLPKDRFSAERLKGVDSTLKIQPAKLEDSAVYLCASSFTGKGTNEKLFFGSGTQLSVL.